Sequencing of this TCR beta chain was carried out in a study of response to subunit inactivated influenza vaccine. This clonotype was seen only a few times. Its antigen is currently unknown. Germline assignment: CDR1 SQVTM and CDR2 ANQGSEA. The CDR3 is made up of 15 amino acids. Losses at the gene ends were 1 base for V and 4 bases for J; bases not matched to a gene: 8. MiXCR, applied by TCRdb to the RT-PCR reads, yields one record per CDR3 protein. Of around 540,000 distinct CDR3 sequences in the sample, about 10% were seen once. Study results and limitations: Each seasonal influenza vaccination, the authors suggested, recruits few new T cells.

Material: PBMCs from blood, obtained on the day of vaccination. The V call is TRBV29-1, the J call TRBJ2-3, with 7 nucleotides matching TRBD2. This sequence was found in a man aged 50-59 years who received an inactivated influenza vaccine. The CDR3 spells CSVEGLRGGPDTQYF. The CDR3 DNA is TGCAGCGTTGAAGGCCTGCGCGGGGGTCCAGATACGCAGTATTTT.